Following are 25 T cell receptor beta chains from one sample sequenced in a study of glioma-infiltrating T cells. Amplification of TCR alpha and beta CDR3 regions from RNA used iRepertoire nested multiplex PCR. Each CDR3 protein gets one entry after TCRdb re-called the multiplex PCR reads with MiXCR. The data show about 99,000 distinct CDR3 sequences, 29% seen once. Source material: glioma tissue, nonneoplastic brain tissue, or PBMCs (not recorded which). These receptors were obtained from a human donor with low-grade glioma or glioblastoma, undergoing nonglioma brain surgery, or in good health (not recorded which).

This clonotype was counted at least ten times. The chain has TRBV6-1 and TRBJ1-1; 7 nucleotides align to TRBD1. After removal of 2 bases from V and 0 bases from J, the junction contained 9 bases not matched to a gene. This CDR3 is built from 17 residues. CDR1 and CDR2 from the germline V gene are MNHNS and SASEGT. The CDR3 loop is CASSETGVGSMNTEAFF. As DNA, the CDR3 is TGTGCCAGCAGTGAAACAGGGGTCGGCAGCATGAACACTGAAGCTTTCTTT.

Concerning this clonotype: A much larger clone sits a single nucleotide away, making a read error possible. The chain carries TRBV27 and TRBJ2-1, with 9 bases matching TRBD1. The CDR3 covers 15 residues. Looked up from germline, CDR1 is MNHEY and CDR2 is SMNVEV (reference sequence). The CDR3 here is CASSPGTGSYNEKFF. CDR3 in DNA: TGTGCCAGCAGCCCCGGGACAGGGAGCTACAATGAGAAGTTCTTC.

Concerning this clonotype itself: A much larger clone differs by one base, so this may be a read error. The V and J genes are TRBV6-2 or TRBV6-3 and TRBJ2-1; D is possibly TRBD1 (5 bases). V was trimmed by 6 bases and J by 10 bases, leaving 19 bases between them. The CDR3 runs 14 residues. Germline V gene data show CDR1 as MNHEY and CDR2 as SVGEGT. The CDR3 is CASSPPRQGYEQFF. Written as DNA, the CDR3 is TGTGCCAGCAGCCCCCCGCGGCAGGGCTACGAGCAGTTCTTC.

Details on this clonotype: A much larger clone differs by one base, so this may be a read error. V gene TRBV5-1 combines with J gene TRBJ2-3, with 7 bases fitting TRBD1. The germline V gene has CDR1 SGHRS and CDR2 YFSETQ. Trimming took 3 bases from V and 2 from J; bases not matched to a gene: 3. The CDR3 has 14 amino acids. DNA of the CDR3: TGCGCCAGCAGCTACGGGACAGCCACAGATACGCAGTATTTT. This translates into CASSYGTATDTQYF.

A word on this clonotype: An end of the junction differs from the germline gene, which may be a read error. The chain combines TRBV27 with TRBJ2-3; D unresolved. This CDR3 has 11 amino acids. The germline gives CDR1 MNHEY, CDR2 SMNVEV (reference sequence). The CDR3, as DNA: TGTGCCGGCAGTTTGACAGATACGCAGTATTTT. The encoded protein is CAGSLTDTQYF.

This clonotype was counted a few times. The V call is TRBV19, the J call TRBJ1-4; TRBD1 agrees at 7 bases. From germline, CDR1 is LNHDA and CDR2 SQIVND (reference sequence). V shed 8 bases, J shed 7 bases, and the junction held 7 bases outside the gene matches. The CDR3 is 13 residues long. The CDR3, as DNA: TGTGCCAGTCGAGACAGGGAAGCTGAAAAACTGTTTTTT. It yields the protein CASRDREAEKLFF.

The chain has TRBV5-1 and TRBJ1-1; TRBD1 aligns across 7 bases. CDR1 is SGHRS and CDR2 is YFSETQ in the germline V gene. The CDR3 is made up of 15 amino acids. Trimming took 4 bases from V and 5 from J; bases not matched to a gene: 11. CDR3 sequence: CASSRAGTDGTEAFF. The CDR3 DNA reads as TGCGCCAGCAGCCGAGCCGGGACAGATGGGACTGAAGCTTTCTTT.

The V call is TRBV29-1, the J call TRBJ1-2; D is uncertain. Germline V gene sequence: CDR1 SQVTM, CDR2 ANQGSEA. With 7 bases removed from V and 3 bases from J, the gap between germline ends came to 15 bases. CDR3 length equals 13 residues. CDR3 sequence: CSGFTVRDYGYTF. In nucleotides, the CDR3 is TGCAGCGGGTTTACAGTACGGGACTATGGCTACACCTTC.

This clonotype was counted a few times. J is TRBJ2-6 and V is TRBV4-1; 10 nucleotides align to TRBD1. Germline CDR1 MGHRA, CDR2 YSYEKL. The CDR3 covers 19 residues. V gave up 0 bases and J gave up 3 bases; unmatched junction bases: 8. This chain's CDR3 is CASSQDTRQGALGANVLTF. The CDR3 DNA is TGCGCCAGCAGCCAAGATACGAGACAGGGGGCGCTTGGGGCCAACGTCCTGACTTTC.

This clonotype was observed many times. The J gene is TRBJ1-5, the V gene TRBV2; D is possibly TRBD1 (6 bases). The CDR3 loop spans 14 amino acids. V was trimmed by 6 bases and J by 0 bases, leaving 9 bases between them. CDR1 SNHLY and CDR2 FYNNEI come from the germline V gene. The CDR3 is CASSRTDSNQPQHF. The CDR3 region has the DNA TGTGCCAGCAGCAGGACAGATAGCAATCAGCCCCAGCATTTT.

In its sample, this clonotype was seen many times. This chain connects TRBV20-1 to TRBJ2-1; TRBD2 matches 8 bases. Germline values: CDR1 DFQATT, CDR2 SNEGSKA (reference sequence). Trimming took 5 bases from V and 1 from J; bases not matched to a gene: 10. The CDR3 has 16 residues. The CDR3 reads CSASLPGGLSYNEQFF. CDR3 bases: TGCAGTGCTTCCCTACCGGGGGGGCTGTCCTACAATGAGCAGTTCTTC.

This clonotype has more than one count but fewer than ten. CDR3 nucleotides: TGTGCCAGCAGTTTAAAACTTGGCAGCAACAATGAGCAGTTCTTC. It specifies CASSLKLGSNNEQFF. J is TRBJ2-1 and V is TRBV12-3 or TRBV12-4, with D uncertain. The CDR3 spans 15 residues. V lost 2 bases, J lost 5 bases, and 13 bases lay in between.

With respect to this clonotype: A junction boundary mismatches the germline segment, possibly from a read error. This rearrangement joins TRBV6-2 or TRBV6-3 to TRBJ2-1, with TRBD2 as a possible D gene (5 bases). Germline CDR1 MNHEY, CDR2 SVGEGT. This CDR3 is built from 15 residues. CDR3 loop: CVSSYPPGVSDEQFF. The DNA of the CDR3 is TGTGTCAGCAGTTACCCGCCCGGGGTTTCAGATGAGCAGTTCTTC.

A word on this clonotype: The germline gene is not matched at one end of the junction; a read error may be the cause. This rearrangement joins TRBV2 to TRBJ2-2; D is possibly TRBD1 (6 bases). Germline-derived CDR1 and CDR2 are SNHLY and FYNNEI. The CDR3 covers 15 residues. CDR3 sequence reads: CASRIDRTNTGKLFF. The CDR3, as DNA: TGTGCCAGCAGAATCGACAGGACGAACACCGGGAAGCTGTTTTTT.

Regarding this clonotype: A read error may explain this, as a much larger clone is one base away. The chain uses TRBV10-3 and TRBJ1-2; D not certain. V was shortened by 3 bases and J by 7 bases, with 12 bases between the two germline ends. This CDR3 has 13 residues. Germline V lookup: CDR1 ENHRY, CDR2 SYGVKD. CDR3 protein: CAISDAYYCGYTF. The CDR3 region has the DNA TGTGCCATCAGTGACGCGTATTACTGTGGCTACACCTTC.

Details on this clonotype: The junction departs from germline at one end; a sequencing error may be responsible. This sequence joins TRBV2 and TRBJ1-1; D is ambiguous. The CDR3 spans 12 residues. Germline CDR1 and CDR2: SNHLY and FYNNEI. CDR3 sequence: CASSNEGGEAFF. The CDR3 DNA is TGCGCCAGCAGTAATGAGGGCGGTGAAGCTTTCTTT.

This clonotype was picked up many times. The chain's CDR3 is CASSSRGSDEQYF. The CDR3 nucleotides are TGTGCCAGCAGTTCCAGGGGGTCAGACGAGCAGTACTTC. The J gene is TRBJ2-7, the V gene TRBV27, with TRBD1 identical over 7 bases. V lost 4 bases and J lost 5; bases outside the gene matches: 5. The CDR3 covers 13 residues. Germline CDR1 MNHEY, CDR2 SMNVEV (reference sequence).

Remarks on this clonotype: A clone one base away is much larger, so this may be a read error. The chain carries TRBV7-2 and TRBJ2-5, with 7 bases matching TRBD1. The CDR3 is made up of 14 amino acids. Germline CDR1 SGHTA, CDR2 FQGNSA. CDR3 in DNA: TGTGCCAGCAGTTCCGGGACAGCACAAGATACCCAGTACTTC. Protein sequence: CASSSGTAQDTQYF.

This clonotype came up many times. The V call is TRBV6-2 or TRBV6-3, the J call TRBJ1-5, with TRBD1 as a possible D gene (6 bases). V lost 2 bases, J lost 11 bases, and 10 bases lay in between. Per the germline V gene, CDR1 is MNHEY and CDR2 is SVGEGT. The CDR3 totals 12 residues. This chain's CDR3 is CASSYLTGSQHF. The DNA of the CDR3 is TGTGCCAGCAGTTACCTAACAGGGTCCCAGCATTTT.

A single count supports this clonotype. A much larger clone differs by one base, so this may be a read error. The genes are TRBV5-1 and TRBJ2-1; D possibly matches TRBD1 or TRBD2 (5 bases each). This CDR3 comprises 13 residues. In germline, CDR1 is SGHRS, CDR2 YFSETQ. The CDR3 spells CASHPGSANKQFF. The DNA for the CDR3 is TGCGCCAGCCACCCAGGGAGCGCCAATAAGCAGTTCTTC.

On this clonotype itself: A much larger clone lies a single base off, so this may be a read error. This chain joins TRBV6-2 or TRBV6-3 and TRBJ1-1, with D possibly being TRBD1 (5 bases). Germline values: CDR1 MNHEY, CDR2 SVGEGT. CDR3 length equals 12 residues. Trimming left V 4 bases short and J 9 bases short, with 12 bases between. The CDR3 loop is CASSFAGRQAFF. The CDR3 DNA reads TGTGCCAGCAGTTTCGCGGGGCGGCAAGCTTTCTTT.

This clonotype was counted once. A read error may be the cause here, since a much bigger clone is one base away. J is TRBJ2-3 and V is TRBV27; D gene uncertain. Germline CDR1 and CDR2: MNHEY and SMNVEV (reference sequence). The CDR3 totals 13 residues. As DNA, the CDR3 is TGTGCCAGCAGTTTATCGTTATTGGATACGCGGTATTTT. This gives the protein CASSLSLLDTRYF.

This clonotype was counted at least ten times. The chain links TRBV6-1 to TRBJ2-1, with a possible D match to TRBD1 (6 bases). Germline lookup yields CDR1 MNHNS and CDR2 SASEGT. CDR3 length equals 12 residues. Between the trimmed V and J ends, which lost 8 bases and 5 bases, there was a span of 10 bases. The CDR3 here is CASQQGDNEQFF. The CDR3 DNA reads as TGTGCCAGCCAACAGGGAGACAATGAGCAGTTCTTC.

In its sample, this clonotype was seen many times. The chain employs TRBV20-1 and TRBJ2-7, with 9 bases that match TRBD2. Germline-derived CDR1 and CDR2 are DFQATT and SNEGSKA (reference sequence). The CDR3 consists of 15 residues. J lost 0 bases, V lost 4 bases, and 7 bases had no gene match. CDR3 loop: CSANQAGGNSYEQYF. For the CDR3, the DNA is TGCAGTGCTAACCAAGCGGGGGGAAACTCCTACGAGCAGTACTTC.

This clonotype was seen at least ten times. The chain is built from TRBV24-1 and TRBJ2-5; D is unresolved. Germline CDR1 and CDR2: KGHDR and SFDVKD. The CDR3 has 15 amino acids. Trimming removed 0 bases at V and 2 bases at J, with 9 bases between. The CDR3 nucleotides read TGTGCCACCAGTGATTTGCAAGAAGGGCAAGAGACCCAGTACTTC. It yields the protein CATSDLQEGQETQYF.